The 9 T cell receptor beta chains reported below all come from one sample, sequenced in a study of human T cells and chemical hapten exposure. The sample's time point: patch test 1, 2 weeks after DPC sensitization. Treatment noted: therapeutic diphenylcyclopropenone sensitization with weekly scalp DPC. TCRdb passed the RACE reads through MiXCR, listing each CDR3 protein once. Of nearly 350,000 distinct CDR3 sequences in the sample, roughly 6.9% were seen once. The material sequenced was whole blood, taken in connection with sensitization to the hapten diphenylcyclopropenone (DPC). These receptor sequences come from a woman in her late teens or twenties with alopecia areata. Some clones in this sample may be carry-over from other donors' samples.

The V and J genes are TRBV2 and TRBJ1-5, with D uncertain. The length of the CDR3 is 14 residues. Germline V gene data show CDR1 as SNHLY and CDR2 as FYNNEI. V shed 6 bases and J shed 5 bases, with 14 bases lying between them. As DNA, the CDR3 is TGTGCCAGCAGCGTTGACATAATGTATCAGCCCCAGCATTTT. Protein product: CASSVDIMYQPQHF.

The chain joins TRBV7-9 to TRBJ2-7; a possible D gene is TRBD1 (6 bases). Per the germline V gene, CDR1 is SEHNR and CDR2 is FQNEAQ (reference sequence). V gave up 6 bases and J gave up 5 bases, with 20 bases separating them. This CDR3 is built from 15 residues. CDR3 residues: CASSPGVLSRNEQYF. The CDR3 nucleotides are TGTGCCAGCAGTCCAGGGGTCCTGAGCAGGAACGAGCAGTACTTC.

This clonotype was recorded a few times. The J gene is TRBJ2-1, the V gene TRBV18, with TRBD1 matching over 8 bases. The V gene end was trimmed by 3 bases and the J gene end by 3 bases; junction bases not matched to a gene: 4. Germline loops: CDR1 KGHSH, CDR2 LQKENI. The CDR3 covers 15 residues. CDR3 protein: CASSPLDRDYNEQFF. CDR3 sequence (DNA): TGTGCCAGCTCACCCTTGGACAGGGACTACAATGAGCAGTTCTTC.

This sequence joins TRBV20-1 and TRBJ2-7; TRBD1 aligns across 9 bases. V was clipped by 4 bases and J by 6 bases; unmatched bases: 10. CDR1 and CDR2 from the germline V gene are DFQATT and SNEGSKA (reference sequence). The CDR3 sequence is 14 residues long. The CDR3: CSATGSGTGIEQYF. The CDR3 bases are TGCAGTGCTACGGGGTCCGGGACAGGGATCGAGCAGTACTTC.

A few counts support this clonotype. One end of the junction varies from germline; a read error may be responsible. The chain combines TRBV5-1 with TRBJ1-2; D might be TRBD1 (6 bases). In germline, CDR1 is SGHRS, CDR2 YFSETQ. This CDR3 is built from 13 residues. CDR3 coding DNA: TGCGCCAGCAGCTGGAACCGGGACACCCTATACCTCTTC. Its protein is CASSWNRDTLYLF.

This clonotype was detected many times. The J gene is TRBJ2-3, the V gene TRBV14; 7 nucleotides align to TRBD1. Germline-derived CDR1 and CDR2 are SGHDN and FVKESK. The CDR3 runs to 15 residues. V trimming: 4 bases; J trimming: 4 bases; junction bases outside the gene matches: 8. CDR3: CASSPPLDRADTQYF. Here the CDR3 DNA reads TGTGCCAGCAGCCCTCCCTTAGACAGGGCAGATACGCAGTATTTT. The variable domain in full, with the rest retrieved from reference TRBV14 and TRBJ2-3, is EAGVTQFPSHSVIEKGQTVTLRCDPISGHDNLYWYRRVMGKEIKFLLHFVKESKQDESGMPNNRFLAERTGGTYSTLKVQPAELEDSGVYFCASSPPLDRADTQYFGPGTRLTVL.

The J gene is TRBJ1-2, the V gene TRBV18, with 9 nucleotides matching TRBD1. The ends lost 4 bases at V and 4 bases at J; junction bases unmatched: 16. CDR3 length equals 18 residues. Germline V gene data show CDR1 as KGHSH and CDR2 as LQKENI. CDR3 loop: CASSQTGTGRLGLYGYTF. The CDR3 DNA reads as TGTGCCAGCTCACAAACCGGGACAGGGCGGCTTGGTCTCTATGGCTACACCTTC.

The V and J genes are TRBV5-8 and TRBJ2-5; 8 bases fit TRBD1. CDR3 length: 15 residues. J was trimmed by 2 bases and V by 5 bases; bases with no gene match: 8. CDR1 is SGHTS and CDR2 is YDEGEE in the germline V gene. The CDR3 sequence: CASSLSGTGQETQYF. For the CDR3, the DNA is TGTGCCAGCAGTTTATCCGGGACAGGACAAGAGACCCAGTACTTC.

This sequence joins TRBV4-2 and TRBJ2-1; D not certain. Germline V gene data show CDR1 as LGHNA and CDR2 as YNFKEQ. The CDR3 sequence is 12 residues long. V lost 1 base to trimming and J lost 8 bases, with 6 bases between them. The CDR3 bases are TGTGCCAGCAGCCAAGTAAGCCATGAGCAGTTCTTC. Its translation: CASSQVSHEQFF.